The 30 T cell receptor beta chains below were found in one sample sequenced in a study of OX40 agonist ivuxolimab in advanced cancers. Assay used: immunoSEQ multiplex PCR; TCRdb lists only in-frame clones, some missing. The sample lists tens of thousands of clones; roughly 92% were seen once. The source was CD4+ or CD8+ T cells sorted from blood, collected in a trial of the OX40 agonist ivuxolimab. The receptors here all came from an adult with an advanced solid tumor such as melanoma, head and neck, liver or kidney cancer.

The CDR3 region is CASSLDRETQYF. The CDR3 DNA reads TGTGCCAGCAGCTTAGATAGGGAGACCCAGTACTTC. The rearrangement links TRBV11-2 to TRBJ2-5, with D uncertain. The V and J ends lost 0 bases and 5 bases respectively, with 4 bases between them. Germline V gene sequence: CDR1 SGHAT, CDR2 FQNNGV. The CDR3 has 12 residues. Complete variable domain (other parts from reference TRBV11-2 and TRBJ2-5): EAGVAQSPRYKIIEKRQSVAFWCNPISGHATLYWYQQILGQGPKLLIQFQNNGVVDDSQLPKDRFSAERLKGVDSTLKIQPAKLEDSAVYLCASSLDRETQYFGPGTRLLVL.

The chain joins TRBV11-2 to TRBJ2-1, with 7 positions matching TRBD2. CDR3 size: 16 residues. J was trimmed by 6 bases and V by 0 bases; bases with no gene match: 8. CDR1 and CDR2 from the germline V gene are SGHAT and FQNNGV. The CDR3 DNA reads TGTGCCAGCAGCTTAGATGGCGGGAGTCGGGGCAATGAGCAGTTCTTC. As protein: CASSLDGGSRGNEQFF.

This sequence joins TRBV9 and TRBJ2-5, with D perhaps TRBD1 (5 bases). V shed 4 bases and J shed 5 bases, with 6 bases lying between them. The CDR3 totals 11 residues. Germline V gene lookup returns CDR1 SGDLS and CDR2 YYNGEE. This chain's CDR3 is CASSKGETQYF. CDR3 bases: TGTGCCAGCAGCAAGGGGGAGACCCAGTACTTC.

The table lists this clone with a count of one. V usage is TRBV30 and J usage is TRBJ2-7, with D perhaps matching TRBD1 (6 bases). Germline V gives CDR1 GTSNPN, CDR2 SVGIG (reference sequence). This CDR3 comprises 13 residues. Trimming removed 4 bases at V and 7 bases at J, with 17 bases between. Here the CDR3 DNA reads TGTGCCTGGACCCCTTACAGGGTGCGGGAGCAGTACTTC. Translation: CAWTPYRVREQYF.

The chain combines TRBV7-9 with TRBJ2-3; no clear D gene. Germline-derived CDR1 and CDR2 are SEHNR and FQNEAQ (reference sequence). V was cut by 3 bases and J by 2 bases, with 0 bases left in between. The CDR3 spans 11 residues. This CDR3 is CASSFTDTQYF. Written as DNA, the CDR3 is TGTGCCAGCAGCTTCACAGATACGCAGTATTTT.

This chain joins TRBV6-1 and TRBJ2-5, with D possibly being TRBD1 or TRBD2 (7 bases each). V lost 7 bases, J lost 1 base, and 13 bases lay in between. The CDR3 length is 14 residues. CDR1 is MNHNS, CDR2 SASEGT, per germline. The CDR3 sequence is CASNPRGGQETQYF. The CDR3 DNA is TGTGCCAGCAACCCCAGGGGGGGCCAAGAGACCCAGTACTTC.

The rearrangement links TRBV7-9 to TRBJ1-1; D not resolved. Germline CDR1 is SEHNR and CDR2 is FQNEAQ (reference sequence). Trimming stripped 2 bases from V and 6 bases from J, with 7 bases between. The CDR3 is made up of 12 amino acids. The CDR3 reads CASSLMGSEAFF. DNA for the CDR3: TGTGCCAGCAGCTTAATGGGCTCTGAAGCTTTCTTT.

The count of this clone is one. The CDR3 coding sequence is TGTGCCAGCAGTTACATCGGGGGAGGGCCCTACGAGCAGTACTTC. Protein product: CASSYIGGGPYEQYF. J is TRBJ2-7 and V is TRBV6-5; TRBD2 agrees at 7 bases. The V and J ends lost 2 bases and 2 bases, in that order; junction bases with no gene match: 6. Germline assignment: CDR1 MNHEY and CDR2 SVGAGI. This CDR3 comprises 15 residues.

This chain connects TRBV5-5 to TRBJ1-2; 7 positions agree with TRBD1. The CDR3 loop spans 15 amino acids. The germline gives CDR1 SGHKS, CDR2 YYEKEE (reference sequence). Trimming removed 4 bases from V and 5 bases from J; junction bases left unmatched: 11. Written as DNA, the CDR3 is TGTGCCAGCAGCCTACCTGGGACAGTGACTTATGGCTACACCTTC. As protein: CASSLPGTVTYGYTF.

The V call is TRBV19, the J call TRBJ2-1, with 13 nucleotides matching TRBD2. Trimming took 4 bases from V and 6 from J; bases not matched to a gene: 6. The CDR3 sequence is 16 residues long. Per the germline V gene, CDR1 is LNHDA and CDR2 is SQIVND (reference sequence). In DNA form, the CDR3 reads TGTGCCAGTAGTAAAACGGGACTAGCGGGATTCAATGAGCAGTTCTTC. It encodes CASSKTGLAGFNEQFF.

The V call is TRBV5-1, the J call TRBJ2-7; no clear D. The CDR3 length is 15 residues. V lost 1 base and J 3 bases, leaving 14 bases between the germline ends. The germline V gene has CDR1 SGHRS and CDR2 YFSETQ. The CDR3 coding sequence is TGCGCCAGCAGCTTGTCGCTCTCTTTCAACTACGAGCAGTACTTC. Translation gives CASSLSLSFNYEQYF.

The chain links TRBV7-9 to TRBJ2-3, with 15 bases identical to TRBD2. The CDR3 sequence is 19 residues long. The V gene end was trimmed by 7 bases and the J gene end by 1 base; junction bases not matched to a gene: 12. Germline loops: CDR1 SEHNR, CDR2 FQNEAQ (reference sequence). The DNA for the CDR3 is TGTGCCAGCATCTTTTTCCGGACTAGCGGGAGGGCCGGCACAGATACGCAGTATTTT. Its translation is CASIFFRTSGRAGTDTQYF.

This clone has only a few counts. Here the CDR3 reads CASSRQGNQPQHF. The CDR3 DNA follows: TGTGCCAGTAGTAGACAGGGCAATCAGCCCCAGCATTTT. This sequence joins TRBV19 and TRBJ1-5, with D possibly TRBD1 on 6 matching bases. Germline values: CDR1 LNHDA, CDR2 SQIVND (reference sequence). This CDR3 comprises 13 residues. The V and J ends lost 4 bases and 2 bases respectively, with 6 bases between them.

V gene TRBV28 combines with J gene TRBJ1-4; unclear D gene. Germline lookup yields CDR1 MDHEN and CDR2 SYDVKM. The germline V and J ends were trimmed by 6 bases and 8 bases, with 4 bases remaining between them. This CDR3 comprises 10 residues. The CDR3 DNA follows: TGTGCCAGCAGGGGGGAAAAACTGTTTTTT. Its protein product is CASRGEKLFF.

This chain connects TRBV7-2 to TRBJ2-4; possible D gene TRBD2, 5 bases. Germline assignment: CDR1 SGHTA and CDR2 FQGNSA. V was cut by 6 bases and J by 0 bases, with 12 bases left in between. This CDR3 has 15 amino acids. CDR3 nucleotides: TGTGCCAGCAGTGCTTTGGGAGAAGCCAAAAACATTCAGTACTTC. It codes for CASSALGEAKNIQYF.

V is TRBV5-1 and J is TRBJ2-3; 10 nucleotides match TRBD1. The CDR3 covers 14 residues. V shed 4 bases, J shed 3 bases, and the junction held 2 bases outside the gene matches. CDR1 is SGHRS and CDR2 is YFSETQ in the germline V gene. CDR3 in DNA: TGCGCCAGCAGCGGACAGGGGGTTACAGATACGCAGTATTTT. Translation: CASSGQGVTDTQYF.

The chain recombines TRBV7-9 with TRBJ2-1; possibly TRBD2 for D (6 bases). The germline CDR1 and CDR2 sequences are SEHNR and FQNEAQ (reference sequence). The CDR3 loop spans 18 amino acids. V gave up 0 bases and J gave up 10 bases, with 25 bases separating them. As DNA, the CDR3 is TGTGCCAGCAGCTTAGCCTCATCGGGACTCGGCCGTCTTGGAGAGCAGTTCTTC. It codes for CASSLASSGLGRLGEQFF.

On this clone itself: Other nucleotide sequences from this sample produce the same CDR3. The chain employs TRBV28 and TRBJ2-7; 7 bases agree with TRBD1. The V gene's germline CDR1 is MDHEN and CDR2 SYDVKM. The trim removed 5 bases at V and 2 bases at J, leaving 6 bases unmatched. The CDR3 has 14 amino acids. The CDR3 reads CASSPGDRTYEQYF. The DNA of the CDR3 is TGTGCCAGCAGTCCTGGGGACAGAACCTACGAGCAGTACTTC.

The chain has TRBV7-3 and TRBJ2-3, with D hard to call. The CDR3 is made up of 13 amino acids. V lost 5 bases and J lost 4, with 10 bases in between. From germline, CDR1 is SGHTA and CDR2 FQGTGA. CDR3 sequence reads: CASSPGQSDTQYF. The CDR3 DNA is TGTGCCAGCAGCCCCGGTCAGTCAGATACGCAGTATTTT.

This clone appeared a single time. The genes are TRBV19 and TRBJ1-2, with D perhaps TRBD1 (5 bases). Trimming left V 7 bases short and J 4 bases short, with 10 bases between. This CDR3 contains 12 residues. Germline V lookup: CDR1 LNHDA, CDR2 SQIVND (reference sequence). The CDR3 spells CASMGEAYGYTF. CDR3 bases: TGTGCCAGTATGGGGGAGGCCTATGGCTACACCTTC.

The V and J genes are TRBV7-2 and TRBJ2-3; unclear D gene. The CDR3 contains 13 residues. Germline-derived CDR1 and CDR2 are SGHTA and FQGNSA. V was shortened by 5 bases and J by 2 bases, with 8 bases between the two germline ends. Here the CDR3 DNA reads TGTGCCAGCAGCCGTCCTGTCACAGATACGCAGTATTTT. Its protein product is CASSRPVTDTQYF.

The chain employs TRBV5-4 and TRBJ2-3; 8 bases align to TRBD2. Germline CDR1 SGHNT, CDR2 YYREEE (reference sequence). V trimming: 4 bases; J trimming: 6 bases; junction bases outside the gene matches: 10. The CDR3 spans 15 residues. CDR3 sequence: CASSTKRETRDTQYF. CDR3 DNA: TGTGCCAGCAGCACGAAGCGGGAGACCCGGGATACGCAGTATTTT.

This chain links TRBV28 with TRBJ2-1, with a tentative D call TRBD2 (5 bases). Germline CDR1 MDHEN, CDR2 SYDVKM. Trimming removed 2 bases from V and 3 bases from J, with 8 bases in between. The CDR3 is 14 amino acids. In DNA, the CDR3 is TGTGCCAGCAGTTTAGCGGACTTCTACAATGAGCAGTTCTTC. Translation: CASSLADFYNEQFF.

The V call is TRBV9, the J call TRBJ1-3; D is undetermined. The CDR3 runs to 14 residues. The V gene lost 3 bases and the J gene lost 3 bases, with 10 bases spanning the gap. Germline values: CDR1 SGDLS, CDR2 YYNGEE. CDR3 amino acids: CASSALTVGNTIYF. In DNA, the CDR3 is TGTGCCAGCAGCGCATTAACGGTTGGAAACACCATATATTTT.

This clone was found a few times. This chain uses TRBV28 with TRBJ1-2; D not resolved. Germline CDR1 MDHEN, CDR2 SYDVKM. This CDR3 is 13 amino acids long. Trimming took 3 bases from V and 7 from J, leaving 12 bases between them. CDR3 coding DNA: TGTGCCAGCAGTTTGGAGGGTGTGGGTGGCTACACCTTC. It specifies CASSLEGVGGYTF.

The chain is built from TRBV5-1 and TRBJ2-5; TRBD2 aligns across 14 bases. The CDR3 has 16 residues. J was trimmed by 2 bases and V by 2 bases; bases with no gene match: 2. CDR1 and CDR2 (germline): SGHRS, YFSETQ. In DNA, the CDR3 is TGCGCCAGCAGCTTTAGACTAGCGGGGGGGCAAGAGACCCAGTACTTC. Protein product: CASSFRLAGGQETQYF.

The chain couples TRBV7-9 to TRBJ2-7; TRBD2 agrees at 7 bases. J gave up 3 bases and V 0 bases, and 8 bases lay outside the gene matches. The CDR3 is made up of 16 amino acids. CDR1 and CDR2 from the germline V gene are SEHNR and FQNEAQ (reference sequence). The CDR3 spells CASSLAIGGSDYEQYF. In DNA, the CDR3 is TGTGCCAGCAGCTTAGCGATTGGCGGGAGTGACTACGAGCAGTACTTC.

The V gene is TRBV10-2, the J gene TRBJ2-2; D remains ambiguous. Trimming pared 5 bases from V and 2 bases from J, leaving 9 bases between. CDR3 size: 14 residues. The germline V gene has CDR1 WSHSY and CDR2 SAAADI. The CDR3 coding sequence is TGCGCCAGCAGTCGCTGGCTTAACACCGGGGAGCTGTTTTTT. Translated: CASSRWLNTGELFF.

There are a few counts of this clone. The V and J genes are TRBV19 and TRBJ1-5; a possible D gene is TRBD1 (5 bases). Germline CDR1 is LNHDA and CDR2 is SQIVND (reference sequence). V dropped 9 bases and J dropped 4 bases, with 13 bases sitting between them. CDR3 size: 13 residues. CDR3 loop: CASGLTENQPQHF. Written as DNA, the CDR3 is TGTGCCAGCGGACTGACAGAGAATCAGCCCCAGCATTTT.

This sequence joins TRBV1 and TRBJ2-7; the table's D gene call, TRBD2, was not cross checked with the DNA. TRBV1 is a known pseudogene. This CDR3 has 17 residues. The CDR3 sequence is CTSSQEGLQAGDGEQYF. Here the CDR3 DNA reads TGCACCAGCAGCCAAGAGGGCCTCCAAGCGGGAGATGGCGAGCAGTACTTC.